These 5 T cell receptor beta chains were all obtained from the same sample, sequenced in a study of human T cells and chemical hapten exposure. Time point specified: patch test 2, 6 weeks after DPC sensitization. Treatment: therapeutic diphenylcyclopropenone sensitization with weekly scalp DPC. A single record per CDR3 protein comes from TCRdb applying MiXCR to the RACE reads. The sample shows 84,000 or so distinct CDR3 sequences, roughly a tenth of them seen only once. The sequencing here drew on whole blood, taken in connection with sensitization to the hapten diphenylcyclopropenone (DPC). These receptors originate from a woman aged 30 to 39 with alopecia areata. Some clones in this sample may be carry-over from other donors' samples.

This clonotype was recorded at least ten times. The V gene is TRBV6-5, the J gene TRBJ1-5, with unresolved D. Germline CDR1 MNHEY, CDR2 SVGAGI. CDR3 size: 13 residues. V gave up 5 bases and J gave up 0 bases, with 5 bases separating them. The DNA of the CDR3 is TGTGCCAGCAGTCGTTATAGCAATCAGCCCCAGCATTTT. Its protein product is CASSRYSNQPQHF.

The CDR3 region is CASRTTGGYEQYF. The CDR3 nucleotides are TGTGCCAGCAGAACGACAGGGGGCTACGAGCAGTACTTC. V usage is TRBV25-1 and J usage is TRBJ2-7; 9 nucleotides line up with TRBD1. V shed 6 bases and J 3 bases; nucleotides not matched to a gene: 3. Looked up from germline, CDR1 is MGHDK and CDR2 is SYGVNS. The CDR3 length is 13 residues.

The rearrangement links TRBV20-1 to TRBJ1-6; D is undetermined. The ends were cut back, 3 bases at V and 4 bases at J, with 13 bases in the middle. This CDR3 comprises 15 residues. Germline loops: CDR1 DFQATT, CDR2 SNEGSKA (reference sequence). The CDR3 spells CSARGRATYNSPLHF. CDR3 nucleotides: TGCAGTGCTAGGGGGAGGGCAACATATAATTCACCCCTCCACTTT.

This clonotype has only a few counts. The chain carries TRBV18 and TRBJ1-1; D unresolved. Trimming left V 3 bases short and J 0 bases short, with 11 bases between. The V gene's germline CDR1 is KGHSH and CDR2 LQKENI. The CDR3 has 15 residues. The CDR3 bases are TGTGCCAGCTCACCGGGAGAGGCATTGAACACTGAAGCTTTCTTT. It encodes CASSPGEALNTEAFF.

This clonotype has a count of ten or more. The rearrangement joins TRBV5-4 to TRBJ1-1; D remains unclear. The germline V and J ends were trimmed by 7 bases and 1 base, with 11 bases remaining between them. CDR3 length equals 13 residues. From germline, CDR1 is SGHNT and CDR2 YYREEE (reference sequence). The CDR3 loop reads CASSENPNTEAFF. The CDR3 coding sequence is TGTGCCAGCTCGGAGAATCCGAACACTGAAGCTTTCTTT.